The 7 T cell receptor beta chains in this list originate from one sample, sequenced in a study of T cell responses to AZD1222 COVID-19 vaccine. The assay was immunoSEQ multiplex PCR, and TCRdb's table has in-frame clones only and misses some. The sample contains roughly 120,000 clones, over 75% of which appear only once. Sequencing was performed on peripheral blood, taken on day 0 of AZD1222 vaccination. The source is an adult in good health.

The gene calls are TRBV5-1 and TRBJ2-1; 10 nucleotides agree with TRBD1. Losses at the gene ends were 4 bases for V and 9 bases for J; bases not matched to a gene: 7. The CDR3 covers 14 residues. CDR1 and CDR2 from the germline V gene are SGHRS and YFSETQ. CDR3 residues: CASSLRDRGGEQFF. The DNA for the CDR3 is TGCGCCAGCAGCCTGCGGGACAGGGGAGGTGAGCAGTTCTTC.

V usage is TRBV4-2 and J usage is TRBJ2-5, with D perhaps matching TRBD2 (6 bases). Germline V gives CDR1 LGHNA, CDR2 YNFKEQ. The CDR3 has 17 amino acids. Trimming pared 1 base from V and 6 bases from J, leaving 21 bases between. The CDR3 DNA reads TGTGCCAGCAGCCAAGGCCCCCTCTCGGGACTCCAGCAGACCCAGTACTTC. Translating it yields CASSQGPLSGLQQTQYF.

The chain has TRBV29-1 and TRBJ1-2, with 8 bases that match TRBD1. Germline assignment: CDR1 SQVTM and CDR2 ANQGSEA. The CDR3 loop spans 13 amino acids. The ends lost 7 bases at V and 4 bases at J; junction bases unmatched: 8. The CDR3 DNA sequence: TGCAGCGCCTTAGGACAGGGCACCTATGGCTACACCTTC. Encoded protein: CSALGQGTYGYTF.

This clone has a count of ten or more. The chain has TRBV28 and TRBJ1-2, with D maybe TRBD1 (5 bases). Trimming shortened V by 7 bases and J by 2 bases, and 8 bases separated the two germline ends. Germline-derived CDR1 and CDR2 are MDHEN and SYDVKM. This CDR3 spans 12 amino acids. The CDR3 bases are TGTGCCAGCACGGGGCAGAACTATGGCTACACCTTC. It yields the protein CASTGQNYGYTF.

V gene TRBV27 combines with J gene TRBJ1-3; D is possibly TRBD1 (6 bases). This CDR3 contains 14 residues. CDR1 is MNHEY, CDR2 SMNVEV, per germline (reference sequence). With 7 bases removed from V and 8 bases from J, the gap between germline ends came to 18 bases. DNA of the CDR3: TGTGCCAGCAAACGACAGGCTCCCGGGGACACCATATATTTT. Its protein is CASKRQAPGDTIYF.

V is TRBV19 and J is TRBJ1-6; no clear D gene. This CDR3 region has 15 residues. CDR1 is LNHDA and CDR2 is SQIVND in the germline V gene (reference sequence). The V gene lost 2 bases and the J gene lost 7 bases, with 12 bases spanning the gap. The CDR3 DNA reads TGTGCCAGTAGTATACGCCTCGGGAGGAATTCACCCCTCCACTTT. Translation gives CASSIRLGRNSPLHF.

The rearrangement uses TRBV4-1 and TRBJ2-7; maybe TRBD1 (5 bases). The CDR3 spans 13 residues. The germline gives CDR1 MGHRA, CDR2 YSYEKL. Trimming took off 9 bases at V and 6 bases at J, with 18 bases between the two ends. The CDR3 DNA reads as TGCGCCAGTTCAATACCTGGGGCCGGCGAGCAGTACTTC. Amino acids: CASSIPGAGEQYF.